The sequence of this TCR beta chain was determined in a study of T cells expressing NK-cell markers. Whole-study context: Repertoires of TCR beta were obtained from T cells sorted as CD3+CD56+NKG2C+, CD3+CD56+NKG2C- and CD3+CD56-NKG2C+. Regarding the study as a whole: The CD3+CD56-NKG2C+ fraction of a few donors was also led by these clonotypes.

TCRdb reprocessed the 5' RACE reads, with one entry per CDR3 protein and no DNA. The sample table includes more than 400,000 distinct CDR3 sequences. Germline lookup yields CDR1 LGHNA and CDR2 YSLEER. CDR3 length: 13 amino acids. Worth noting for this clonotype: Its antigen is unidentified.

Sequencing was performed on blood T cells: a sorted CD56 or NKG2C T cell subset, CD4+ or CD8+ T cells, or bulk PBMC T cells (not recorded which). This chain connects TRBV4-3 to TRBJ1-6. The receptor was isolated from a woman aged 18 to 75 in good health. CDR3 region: CASSQAEESPLHF.